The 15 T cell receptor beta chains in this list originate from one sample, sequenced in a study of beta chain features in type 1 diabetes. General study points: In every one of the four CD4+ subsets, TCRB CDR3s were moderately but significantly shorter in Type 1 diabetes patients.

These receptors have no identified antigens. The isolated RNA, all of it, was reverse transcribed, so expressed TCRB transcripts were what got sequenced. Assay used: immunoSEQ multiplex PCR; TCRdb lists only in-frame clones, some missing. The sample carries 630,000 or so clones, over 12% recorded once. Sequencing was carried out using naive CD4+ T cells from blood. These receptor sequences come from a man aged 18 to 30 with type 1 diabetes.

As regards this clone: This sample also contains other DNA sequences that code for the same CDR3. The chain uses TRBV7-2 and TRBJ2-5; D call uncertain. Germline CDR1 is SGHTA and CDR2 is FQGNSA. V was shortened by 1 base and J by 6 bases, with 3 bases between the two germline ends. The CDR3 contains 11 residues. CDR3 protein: CASSLGQTQYF. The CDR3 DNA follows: TGTGCCAGCAGCTTAGGACAGACCCAGTACTTC.

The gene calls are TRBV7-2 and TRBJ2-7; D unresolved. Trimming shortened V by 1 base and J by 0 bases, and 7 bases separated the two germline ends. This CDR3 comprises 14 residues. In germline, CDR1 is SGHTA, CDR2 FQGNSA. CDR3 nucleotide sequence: TGTGCCAGCAGCTTAGGACTCCTCTCCTACGAGCAGTACTTC. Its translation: CASSLGLLSYEQYF.

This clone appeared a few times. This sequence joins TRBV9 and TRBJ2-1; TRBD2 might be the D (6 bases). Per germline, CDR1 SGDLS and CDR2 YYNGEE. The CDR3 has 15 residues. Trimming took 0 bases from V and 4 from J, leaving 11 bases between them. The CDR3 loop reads CASSVDGSGYNEQFF. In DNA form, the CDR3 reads TGTGCCAGCAGCGTAGATGGTAGCGGATACAATGAGCAGTTCTTC. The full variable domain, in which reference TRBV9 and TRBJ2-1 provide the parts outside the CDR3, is DSGVTQTPKHLITATGQRVTLRCSPRSGDLSVYWYQQSLDQGLQFLIQYYNGEERAKGNILERFSAQQFPDLHSELNLSSLELGDSALYFCASSVDGSGYNEQFFGPGTRLTVL.

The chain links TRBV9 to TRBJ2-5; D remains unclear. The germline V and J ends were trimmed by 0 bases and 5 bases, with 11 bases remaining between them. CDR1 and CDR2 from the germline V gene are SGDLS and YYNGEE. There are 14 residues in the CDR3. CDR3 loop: CASSVDPLRETQYF. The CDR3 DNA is TGTGCCAGCAGCGTAGACCCTCTCCGGGAGACCCAGTACTTC. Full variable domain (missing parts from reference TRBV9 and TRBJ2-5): DSGVTQTPKHLITATGQRVTLRCSPRSGDLSVYWYQQSLDQGLQFLIQYYNGEERAKGNILERFSAQQFPDLHSELNLSSLELGDSALYFCASSVDPLRETQYFGPGTRLLVL.

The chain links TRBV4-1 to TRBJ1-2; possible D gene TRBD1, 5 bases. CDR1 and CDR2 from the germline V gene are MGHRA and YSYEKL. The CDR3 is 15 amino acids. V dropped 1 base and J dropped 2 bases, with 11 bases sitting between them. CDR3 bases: TGCGCCAGCAGCCAAGGTTTAGCAGGGAACTATGGCTACACCTTC. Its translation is CASSQGLAGNYGYTF.

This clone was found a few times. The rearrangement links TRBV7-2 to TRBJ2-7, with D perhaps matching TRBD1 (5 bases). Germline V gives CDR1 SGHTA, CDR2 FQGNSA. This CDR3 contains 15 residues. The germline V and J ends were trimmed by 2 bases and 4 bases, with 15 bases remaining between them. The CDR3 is CASSLILASGYEQYF. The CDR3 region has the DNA TGTGCCAGCAGCTTAATCTTAGCCTCAGGGTACGAGCAGTACTTC.

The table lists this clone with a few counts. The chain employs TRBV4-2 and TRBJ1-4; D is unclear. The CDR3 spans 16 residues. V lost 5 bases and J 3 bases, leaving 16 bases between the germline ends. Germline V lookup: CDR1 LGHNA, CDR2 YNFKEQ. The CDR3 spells CASSRTPSSANEKLFF. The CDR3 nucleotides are TGTGCCAGCAGCAGGACCCCGAGCTCGGCTAATGAAAAACTGTTTTTT.

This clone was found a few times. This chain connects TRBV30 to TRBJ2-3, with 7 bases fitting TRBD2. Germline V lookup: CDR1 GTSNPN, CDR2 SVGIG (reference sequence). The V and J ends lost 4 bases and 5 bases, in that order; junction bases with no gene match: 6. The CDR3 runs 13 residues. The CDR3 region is CAWMGGSVDTQYF. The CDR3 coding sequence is TGTGCCTGGATGGGCGGGAGCGTAGATACGCAGTATTTT.

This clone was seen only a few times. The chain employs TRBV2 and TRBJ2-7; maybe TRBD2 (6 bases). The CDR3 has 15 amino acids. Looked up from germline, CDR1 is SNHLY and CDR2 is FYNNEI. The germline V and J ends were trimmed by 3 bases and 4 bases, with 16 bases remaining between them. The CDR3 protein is CASSDALAGGYEQYF. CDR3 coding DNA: TGTGCCAGCAGTGATGCCCTAGCAGGAGGGTACGAGCAGTACTTC.

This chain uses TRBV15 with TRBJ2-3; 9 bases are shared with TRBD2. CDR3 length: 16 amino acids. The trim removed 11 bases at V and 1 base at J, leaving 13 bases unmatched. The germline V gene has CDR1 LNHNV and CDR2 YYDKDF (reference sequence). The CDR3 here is CALGSGGRGGTDTQYF. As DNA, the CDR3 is TGTGCCCTAGGGAGCGGGGGGCGCGGTGGCACAGATACGCAGTATTTT.

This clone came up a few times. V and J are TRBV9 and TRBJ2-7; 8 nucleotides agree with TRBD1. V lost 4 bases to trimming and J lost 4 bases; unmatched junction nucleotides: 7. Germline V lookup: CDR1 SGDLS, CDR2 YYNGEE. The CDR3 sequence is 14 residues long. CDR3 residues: CASSSNRGWYEQYF. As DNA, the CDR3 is TGTGCCAGCAGCTCAAACAGGGGGTGGTACGAGCAGTACTTC.

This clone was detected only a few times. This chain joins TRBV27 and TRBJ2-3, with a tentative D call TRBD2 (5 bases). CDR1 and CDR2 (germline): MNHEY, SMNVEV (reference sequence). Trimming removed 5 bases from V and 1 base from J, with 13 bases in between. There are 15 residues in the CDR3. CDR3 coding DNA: TGTGCCAGCAGTCCCCCGGATAGCGGCACAGATACGCAGTATTTT. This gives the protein CASSPPDSGTDTQYF.

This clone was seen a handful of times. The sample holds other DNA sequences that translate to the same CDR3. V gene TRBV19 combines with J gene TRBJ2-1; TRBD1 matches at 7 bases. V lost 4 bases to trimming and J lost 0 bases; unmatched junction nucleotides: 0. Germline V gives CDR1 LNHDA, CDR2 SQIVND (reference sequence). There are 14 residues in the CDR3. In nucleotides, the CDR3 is TGTGCCAGTAGTACAGGGGGCTCCTACAATGAGCAGTTCTTC. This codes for CASSTGGSYNEQFF.

The CDR3 here is CASSPQGVSTDTQYF. The DNA of the CDR3 is TGTGCCAGCAGCCCCCAGGGGGTTAGCACAGATACGCAGTATTTT. This sequence joins TRBV11-2 and TRBJ2-3, with TRBD1 matching 7 bases. Germline CDR1 is SGHAT and CDR2 is FQNNGV. The J segment lost 0 bases and the V segment lost 5 bases, leaving 5 bases of the junction unmatched. The CDR3 loop spans 15 amino acids.

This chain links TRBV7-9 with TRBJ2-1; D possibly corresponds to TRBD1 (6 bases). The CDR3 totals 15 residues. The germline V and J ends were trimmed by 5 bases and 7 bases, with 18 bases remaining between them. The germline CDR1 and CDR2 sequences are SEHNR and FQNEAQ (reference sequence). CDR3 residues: CASSPDSPGRNEQFF. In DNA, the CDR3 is TGTGCCAGCAGCCCGGACAGCCCGGGTCGAAATGAGCAGTTCTTC.